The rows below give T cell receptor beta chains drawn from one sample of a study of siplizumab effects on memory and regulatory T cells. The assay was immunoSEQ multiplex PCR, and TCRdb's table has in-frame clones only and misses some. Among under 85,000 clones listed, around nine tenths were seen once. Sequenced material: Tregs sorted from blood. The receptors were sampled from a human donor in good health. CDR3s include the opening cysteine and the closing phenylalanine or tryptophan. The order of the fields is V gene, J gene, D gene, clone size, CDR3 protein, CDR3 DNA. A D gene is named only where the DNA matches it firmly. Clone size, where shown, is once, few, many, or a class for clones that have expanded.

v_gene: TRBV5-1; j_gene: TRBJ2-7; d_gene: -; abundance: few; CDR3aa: CASSLVGQEYEQYF; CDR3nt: TGCGCCAGCAGCTTGGTGGGACAAGAATACGAGCAGTACTTC
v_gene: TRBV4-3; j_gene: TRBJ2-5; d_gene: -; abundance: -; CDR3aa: CASSQTGGMETQYF; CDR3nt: TGCGCCAGCAGCCAGACCGGAGGTATGGAGACCCAGTACTTC
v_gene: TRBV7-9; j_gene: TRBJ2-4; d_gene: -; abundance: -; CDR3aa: CASSLGNIQYF; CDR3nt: TGTGCCAGCAGCTTAGGAAACATTCAGTACTTC
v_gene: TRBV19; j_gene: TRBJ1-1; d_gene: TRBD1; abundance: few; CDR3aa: CASSLGQTAEAFF; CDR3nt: TGTGCCAGTAGTCTGGGACAGACAGCTGAAGCTTTCTTT
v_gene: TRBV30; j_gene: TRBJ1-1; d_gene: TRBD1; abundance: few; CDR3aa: CAWSATGGYTEAFF; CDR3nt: TGTGCCTGGAGTGCGACAGGGGGCTACACTGAAGCTTTCTTT
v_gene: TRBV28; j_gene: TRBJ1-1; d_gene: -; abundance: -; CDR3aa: CASSSPGSGQNEAFF; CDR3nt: TGTGCCAGCAGTTCCCCGGGGTCAGGGCAAAATGAAGCTTTCTTT
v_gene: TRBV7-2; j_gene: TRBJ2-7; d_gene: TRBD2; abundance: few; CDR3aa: CASSLVSTSGSYEQYF; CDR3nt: TGTGCCAGCAGCTTAGTCTCGACTAGCGGCAGCTACGAGCAGTACTTC
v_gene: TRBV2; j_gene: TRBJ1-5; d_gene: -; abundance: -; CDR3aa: CASSETGPSNQPQHF; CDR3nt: TGTGCCAGCAGTGAAACGGGACCCTCCAATCAGCCCCAGCATTTT
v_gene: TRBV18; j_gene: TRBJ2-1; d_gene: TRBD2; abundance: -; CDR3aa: CASISSGINNEQFF; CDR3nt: TGTGCCAGTATTTCTAGCGGCATTAACAATGAGCAGTTCTTC
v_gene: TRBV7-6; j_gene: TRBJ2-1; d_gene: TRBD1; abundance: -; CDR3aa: CASSSSTGPHEQFF; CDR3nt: TGTGCCAGCAGCTCGTCGACAGGGCCCCATGAGCAGTTCTTC
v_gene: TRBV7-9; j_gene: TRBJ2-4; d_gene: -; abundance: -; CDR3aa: CASSLAGPLAKNIQYF; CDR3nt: TGTGCCAGCAGCTTAGCGGGACCCCTAGCCAAAAACATTCAGTACTTC
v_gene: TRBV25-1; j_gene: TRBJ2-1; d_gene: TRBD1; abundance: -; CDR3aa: CASTGTGGNEQFF; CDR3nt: TGTGCCAGTACCGGGACAGGGGGCAATGAGCAGTTCTTC
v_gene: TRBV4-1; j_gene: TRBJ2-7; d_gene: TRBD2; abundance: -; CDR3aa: CASSQPGLAGHEQYF; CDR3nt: TGCGCCAGCAGCCAACCGGGGCTAGCGGGTCACGAGCAGTACTTC
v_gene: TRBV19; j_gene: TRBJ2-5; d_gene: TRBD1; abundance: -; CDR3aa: CASSPTGGQVETQYF; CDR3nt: TGTGCCAGTAGCCCGACAGGGGGCCAGGTGGAGACCCAGTACTTC
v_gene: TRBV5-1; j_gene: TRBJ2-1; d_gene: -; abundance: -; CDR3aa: CASTGEELFYNEQFF; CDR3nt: TGCGCCAGCACCGGGGAGGAATTATTTTACAATGAGCAGTTCTTC
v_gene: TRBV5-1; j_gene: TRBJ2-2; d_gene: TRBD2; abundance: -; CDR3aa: CASSFPSGLAGGGIGELFF; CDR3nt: TGCGCCAGCAGCTTTCCCTCGGGTCTAGCGGGAGGCGGAATCGGGGAGCTGTTTTTT
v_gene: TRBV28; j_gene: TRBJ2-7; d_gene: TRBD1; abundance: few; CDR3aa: CASSLVARQGREQYF; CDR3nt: TGTGCCAGCAGTTTAGTGGCCCGACAGGGGCGAGAGCAGTACTTC
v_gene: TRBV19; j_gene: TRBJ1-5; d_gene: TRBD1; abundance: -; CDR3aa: CASIGTGGQPQHF; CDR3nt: TGTGCCAGTATTGGGACAGGGGGACAGCCCCAGCATTTT